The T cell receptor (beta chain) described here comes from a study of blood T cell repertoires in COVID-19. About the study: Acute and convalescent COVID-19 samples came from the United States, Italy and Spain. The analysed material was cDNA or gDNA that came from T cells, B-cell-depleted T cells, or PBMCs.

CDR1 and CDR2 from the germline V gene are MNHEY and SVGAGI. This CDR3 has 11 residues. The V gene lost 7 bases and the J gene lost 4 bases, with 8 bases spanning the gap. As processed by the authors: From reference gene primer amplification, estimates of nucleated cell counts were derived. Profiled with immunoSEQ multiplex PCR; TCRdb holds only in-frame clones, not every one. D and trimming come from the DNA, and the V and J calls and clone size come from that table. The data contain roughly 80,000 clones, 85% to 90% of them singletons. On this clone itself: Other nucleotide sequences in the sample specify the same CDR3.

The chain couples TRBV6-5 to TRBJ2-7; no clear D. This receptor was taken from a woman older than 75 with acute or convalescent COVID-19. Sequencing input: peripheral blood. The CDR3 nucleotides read TGTGCCAGCATTGTATCTTACGAGCAGTACTTC. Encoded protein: CASIVSYEQYF.